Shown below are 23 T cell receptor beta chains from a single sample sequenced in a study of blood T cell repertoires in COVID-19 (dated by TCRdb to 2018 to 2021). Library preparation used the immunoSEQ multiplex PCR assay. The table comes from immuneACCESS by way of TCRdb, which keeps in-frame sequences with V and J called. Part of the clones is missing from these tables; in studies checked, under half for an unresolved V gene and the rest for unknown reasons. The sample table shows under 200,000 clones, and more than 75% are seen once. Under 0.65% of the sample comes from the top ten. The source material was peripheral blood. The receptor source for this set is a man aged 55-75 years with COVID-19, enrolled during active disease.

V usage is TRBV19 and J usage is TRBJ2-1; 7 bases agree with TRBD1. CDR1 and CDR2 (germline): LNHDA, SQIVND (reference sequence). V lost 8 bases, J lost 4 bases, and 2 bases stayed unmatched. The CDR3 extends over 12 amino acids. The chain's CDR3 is CASGDRYNEQFF. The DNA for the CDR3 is TGTGCCAGTGGGGACAGATACAATGAGCAGTTCTTC.

The CDR3 region is CASSPLAASYNEQFF. The CDR3, as DNA: TGTGCCAGCTCACCACTAGCGGCTAGTTACAATGAGCAGTTCTTC. This rearrangement joins TRBV18 to TRBJ2-1; tentatively, D is TRBD2 (6 bases). The CDR3 is 15 amino acids. Germline V lookup: CDR1 KGHSH, CDR2 LQKENI. The V and J ends lost 1 base and 4 bases respectively, with 11 bases between them.

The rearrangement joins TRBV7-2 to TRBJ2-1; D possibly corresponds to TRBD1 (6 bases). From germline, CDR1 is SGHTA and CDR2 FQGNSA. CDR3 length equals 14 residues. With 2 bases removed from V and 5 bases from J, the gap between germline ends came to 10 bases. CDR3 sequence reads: CASSLSSGDNEQFF. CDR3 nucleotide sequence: TGTGCCAGCAGCTTAAGCTCAGGGGACAATGAGCAGTTCTTC. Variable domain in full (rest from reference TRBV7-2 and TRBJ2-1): GAGVSQSPSNKVTEKGKDVELRCDPISGHTALYWYRQSLGQGLEFLIYFQGNSAPDKSGLPSDRFSAERTGGSVSTLTIQRTQQEDSAVYLCASSLSSGDNEQFFGPGTRLTVL.

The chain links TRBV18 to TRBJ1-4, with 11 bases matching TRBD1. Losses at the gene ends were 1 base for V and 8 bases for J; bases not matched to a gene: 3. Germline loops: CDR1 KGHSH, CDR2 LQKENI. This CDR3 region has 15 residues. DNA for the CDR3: TGTGCCAGCTCACCACGGACAGGGGGCAGCGAAAAACTGTTTTTT. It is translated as CASSPRTGGSEKLFF.

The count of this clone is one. The CDR3 spells CASSLDSLSYTF. The CDR3 bases are TGTGCCAGCAGTTTGGACAGTTTGAGCTACACCTTC. The chain employs TRBV12-3 or TRBV12-4 and TRBJ1-2, with D possibly matching TRBD1 (6 bases). With 3 bases removed from V and 9 bases from J, the gap between germline ends came to 11 bases. The CDR3 sequence is 12 residues long.

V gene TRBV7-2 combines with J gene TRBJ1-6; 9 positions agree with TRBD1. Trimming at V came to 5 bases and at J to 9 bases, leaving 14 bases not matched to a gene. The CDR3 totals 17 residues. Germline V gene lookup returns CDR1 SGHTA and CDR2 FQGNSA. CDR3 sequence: CASSNTDRGRFISPLHF. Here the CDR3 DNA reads TGTGCCAGCAGCAACACCGACAGGGGGAGGTTTATTTCACCCCTCCACTTT.

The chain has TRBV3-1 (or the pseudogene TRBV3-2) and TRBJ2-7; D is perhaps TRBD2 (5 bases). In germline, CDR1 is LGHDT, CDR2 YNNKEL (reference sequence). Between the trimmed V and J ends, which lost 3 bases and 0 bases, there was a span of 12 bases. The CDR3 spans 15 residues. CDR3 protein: CASSHSVGNSYEQYF. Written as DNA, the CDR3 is TGTGCCAGCAGCCACAGTGTCGGGAACTCCTACGAGCAGTACTTC.

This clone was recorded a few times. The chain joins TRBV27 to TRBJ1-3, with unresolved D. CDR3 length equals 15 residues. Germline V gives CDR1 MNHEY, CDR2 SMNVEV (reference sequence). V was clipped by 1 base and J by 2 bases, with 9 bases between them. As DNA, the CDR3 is TGTGCCAGCAGTTTATTGTACAGTCCTGGAAACACCATATATTTT. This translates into CASSLLYSPGNTIYF.

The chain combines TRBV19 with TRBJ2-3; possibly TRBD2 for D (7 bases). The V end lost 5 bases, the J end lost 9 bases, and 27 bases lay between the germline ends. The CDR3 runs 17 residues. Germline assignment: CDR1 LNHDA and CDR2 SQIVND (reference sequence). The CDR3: CASSPGSGGGLPRTQYF. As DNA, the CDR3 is TGTGCCAGTAGTCCCGGTTCGGGCGGGGGCCTCCCAAGAACGCAGTATTTT.

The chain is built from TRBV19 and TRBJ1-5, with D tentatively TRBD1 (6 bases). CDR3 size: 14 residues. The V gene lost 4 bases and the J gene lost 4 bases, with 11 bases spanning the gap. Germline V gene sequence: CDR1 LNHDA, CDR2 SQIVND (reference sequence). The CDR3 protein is CASSTKGVNQPQHF. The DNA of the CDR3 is TGTGCCAGTAGTACAAAGGGGGTTAATCAGCCCCAGCATTTT. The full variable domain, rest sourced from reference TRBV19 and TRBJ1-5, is DGGITQSPKYLFRKEGQNVTLSCEQNLNHDAMYWYRQDPGQGLRLIYYSQIVNDFQKGDIAEGYSVSREKKESFPLTVTSAQKNPTAFYLCASSTKGVNQPQHFGDGTRLSIL.

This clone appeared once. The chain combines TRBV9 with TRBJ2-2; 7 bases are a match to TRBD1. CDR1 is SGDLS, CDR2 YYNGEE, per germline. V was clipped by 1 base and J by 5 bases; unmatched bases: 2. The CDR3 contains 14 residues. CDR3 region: CASSVTTGTGELFF. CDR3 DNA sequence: TGTGCCAGCAGCGTAACGACAGGGACCGGGGAGCTGTTTTTT.

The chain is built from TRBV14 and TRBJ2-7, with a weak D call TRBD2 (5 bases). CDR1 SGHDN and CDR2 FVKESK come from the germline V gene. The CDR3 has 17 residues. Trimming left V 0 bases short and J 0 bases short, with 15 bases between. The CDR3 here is CASSQDWGSVSSYEQYF. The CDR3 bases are TGTGCCAGCAGCCAAGATTGGGGTAGCGTAAGCTCCTACGAGCAGTACTTC.

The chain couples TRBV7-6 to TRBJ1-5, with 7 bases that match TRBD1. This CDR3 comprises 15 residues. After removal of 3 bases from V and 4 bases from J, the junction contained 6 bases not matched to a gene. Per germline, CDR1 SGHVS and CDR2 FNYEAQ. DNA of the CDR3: TGTGCCAGCAGCTTGCAGACAGGGCTAAATCAGCCCCAGCATTTT. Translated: CASSLQTGLNQPQHF.

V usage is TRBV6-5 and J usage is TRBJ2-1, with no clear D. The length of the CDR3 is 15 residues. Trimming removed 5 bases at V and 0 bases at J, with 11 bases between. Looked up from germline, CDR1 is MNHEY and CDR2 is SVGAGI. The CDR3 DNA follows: TGTGCCAGCAGTCTCGCACTTAACTCCTACAATGAGCAGTTCTTC. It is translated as CASSLALNSYNEQFF.

The CDR3 protein is CASSELARSGYEQYF. DNA for the CDR3: TGTGCCAGCAGCGAGCTTGCCCGGTCGGGCTACGAGCAGTACTTC. This chain connects TRBV6-5 to TRBJ2-7; no reliable D call. The V gene lost 6 bases and the J gene lost 3 bases, with 18 bases spanning the gap. CDR3 length: 15 residues. In germline, CDR1 is MNHEY, CDR2 SVGAGI.

For the CDR3, the DNA is TGTGCCAGCCGCACTGCGGTTGGTGGCAATCAGCCCCAGCATTTT. Translated, it gives CASRTAVGGNQPQHF. The V gene is TRBV2, the J gene TRBJ1-5; D is uncertain. With 8 bases removed from V and 2 bases from J, the gap between germline ends came to 16 bases. Per germline, CDR1 SNHLY and CDR2 FYNNEI. This CDR3 spans 15 amino acids.

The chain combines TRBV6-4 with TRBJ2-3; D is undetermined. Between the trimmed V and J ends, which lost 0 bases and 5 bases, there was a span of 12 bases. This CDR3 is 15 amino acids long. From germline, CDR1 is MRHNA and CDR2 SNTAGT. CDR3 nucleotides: TGTGCCAGCAGTGACTCTGGCGAGGCGAAAGATACGCAGTATTTT. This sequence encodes CASSDSGEAKDTQYF.

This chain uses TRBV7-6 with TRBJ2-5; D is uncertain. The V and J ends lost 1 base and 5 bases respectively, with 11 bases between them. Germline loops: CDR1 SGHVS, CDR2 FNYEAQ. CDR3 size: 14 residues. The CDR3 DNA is TGTGCCAGCAGCTTAGATATGGGCATCGAGACCCAGTACTTC. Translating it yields CASSLDMGIETQYF.

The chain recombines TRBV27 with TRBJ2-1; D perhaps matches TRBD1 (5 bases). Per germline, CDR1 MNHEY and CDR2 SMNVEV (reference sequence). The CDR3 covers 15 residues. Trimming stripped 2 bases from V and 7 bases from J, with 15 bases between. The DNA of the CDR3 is TGTGCCAGCAGTTTAAGACAGACCACAAGGAATGAGCAGTTCTTC. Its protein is CASSLRQTTRNEQFF.

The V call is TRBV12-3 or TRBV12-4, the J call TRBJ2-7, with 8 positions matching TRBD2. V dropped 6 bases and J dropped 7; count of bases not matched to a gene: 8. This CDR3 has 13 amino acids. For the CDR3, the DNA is TGTGCCAGCAGCCAGGGACTAGGGCGGGAGCAGTACTTC. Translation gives CASSQGLGREQYF.

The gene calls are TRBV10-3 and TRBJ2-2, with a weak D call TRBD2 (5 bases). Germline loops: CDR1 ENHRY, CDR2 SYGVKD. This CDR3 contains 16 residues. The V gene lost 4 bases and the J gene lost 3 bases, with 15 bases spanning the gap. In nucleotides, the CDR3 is TGTGCCATCAGTGTTAGGCCTACCGGGGACACCGGGGAGCTGTTTTTT. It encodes CAISVRPTGDTGELFF.

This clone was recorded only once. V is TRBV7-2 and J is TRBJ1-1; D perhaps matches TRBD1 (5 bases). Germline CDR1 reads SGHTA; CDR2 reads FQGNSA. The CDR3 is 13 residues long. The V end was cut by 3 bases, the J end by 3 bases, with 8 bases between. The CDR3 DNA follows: TGTGCCAGCAGCTTCGCAGGGTACACTGAAGCTTTCTTT. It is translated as CASSFAGYTEAFF.

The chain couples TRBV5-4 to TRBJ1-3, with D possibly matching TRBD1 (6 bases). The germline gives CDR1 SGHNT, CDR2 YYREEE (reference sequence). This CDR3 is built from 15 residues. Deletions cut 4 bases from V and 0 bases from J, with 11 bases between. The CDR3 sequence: CASSTGTSSGNTIYF. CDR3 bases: TGTGCCAGCAGCACTGGGACATCCTCTGGAAACACCATATATTTT.